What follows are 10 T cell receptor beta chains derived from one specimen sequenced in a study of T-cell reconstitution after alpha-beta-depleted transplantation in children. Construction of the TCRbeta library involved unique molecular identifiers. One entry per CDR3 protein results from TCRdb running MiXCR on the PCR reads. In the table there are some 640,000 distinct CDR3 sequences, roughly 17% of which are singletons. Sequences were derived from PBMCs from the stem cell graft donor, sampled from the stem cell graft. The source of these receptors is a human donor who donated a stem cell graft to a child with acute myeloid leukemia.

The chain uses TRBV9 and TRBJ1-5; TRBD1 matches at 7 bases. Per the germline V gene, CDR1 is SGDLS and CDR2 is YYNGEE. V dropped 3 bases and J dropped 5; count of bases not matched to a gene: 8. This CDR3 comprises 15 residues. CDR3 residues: CASSAGTDRDQPQHF. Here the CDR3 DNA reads TGTGCCAGCAGCGCCGGGACAGACCGTGATCAGCCCCAGCATTTT. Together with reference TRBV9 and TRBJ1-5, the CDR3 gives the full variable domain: DSGVTQTPKHLITATGQRVTLRCSPRSGDLSVYWYQQSLDQGLQFLIQYYNGEERAKGNILERFSAQQFPDLHSELNLSSLELGDSALYFCASSAGTDRDQPQHFGDGTRLSIL.

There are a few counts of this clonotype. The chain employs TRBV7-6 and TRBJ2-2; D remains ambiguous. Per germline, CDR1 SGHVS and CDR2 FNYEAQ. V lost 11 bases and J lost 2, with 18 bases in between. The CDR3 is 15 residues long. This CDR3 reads CAVGRAGTNTGELFF. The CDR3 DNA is TGTGCCGTCGGTCGAGCAGGAACTAACACCGGGGAGCTGTTTTTT.

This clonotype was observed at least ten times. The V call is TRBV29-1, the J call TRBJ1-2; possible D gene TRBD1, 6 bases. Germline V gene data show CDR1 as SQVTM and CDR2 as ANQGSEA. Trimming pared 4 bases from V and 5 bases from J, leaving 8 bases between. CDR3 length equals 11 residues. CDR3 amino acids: CSVGQEYGYTF. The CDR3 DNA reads TGCAGCGTTGGACAGGAGTATGGCTACACCTTC.

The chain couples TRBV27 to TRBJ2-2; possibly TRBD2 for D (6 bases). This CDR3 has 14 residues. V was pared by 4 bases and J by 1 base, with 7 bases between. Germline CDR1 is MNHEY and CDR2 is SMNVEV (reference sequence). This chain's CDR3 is CASSWRENTGELFF. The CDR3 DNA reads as TGTGCCAGCAGTTGGAGGGAGAACACCGGGGAGCTGTTTTTT.

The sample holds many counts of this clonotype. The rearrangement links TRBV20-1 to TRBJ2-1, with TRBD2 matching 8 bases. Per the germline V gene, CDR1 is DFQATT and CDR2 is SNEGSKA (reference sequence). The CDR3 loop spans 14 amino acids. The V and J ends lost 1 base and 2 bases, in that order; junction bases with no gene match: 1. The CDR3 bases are TGCAGTGCTAGAGCCGGGGGGGCCTACAATGAGCAGTTCTTC. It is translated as CSARAGGAYNEQFF.

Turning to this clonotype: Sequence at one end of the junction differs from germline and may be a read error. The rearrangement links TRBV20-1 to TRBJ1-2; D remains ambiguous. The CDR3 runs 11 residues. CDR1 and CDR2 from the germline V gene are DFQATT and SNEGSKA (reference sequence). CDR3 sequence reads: CSARDLGILFF. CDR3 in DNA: TGCAGTGCTAGAGATCTGGGTATACTATTCTTC.

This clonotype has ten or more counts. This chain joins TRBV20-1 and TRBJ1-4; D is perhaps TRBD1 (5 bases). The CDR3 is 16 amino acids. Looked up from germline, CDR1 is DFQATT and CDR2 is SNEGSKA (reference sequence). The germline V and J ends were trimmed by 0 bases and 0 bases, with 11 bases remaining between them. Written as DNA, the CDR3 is TGCAGTGCTAGAGATTTCCAGGGCGCAACTAATGAAAAACTGTTTTTT. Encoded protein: CSARDFQGATNEKLFF.

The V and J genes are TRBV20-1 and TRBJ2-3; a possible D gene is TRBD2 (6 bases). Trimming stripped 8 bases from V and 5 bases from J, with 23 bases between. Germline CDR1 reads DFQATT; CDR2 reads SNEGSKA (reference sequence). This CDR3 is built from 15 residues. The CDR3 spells CSTTGSDAGGDTQYF. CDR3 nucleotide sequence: TGCAGTACTACGGGGTCAGACGCCGGGGGAGATACGCAGTATTTT.

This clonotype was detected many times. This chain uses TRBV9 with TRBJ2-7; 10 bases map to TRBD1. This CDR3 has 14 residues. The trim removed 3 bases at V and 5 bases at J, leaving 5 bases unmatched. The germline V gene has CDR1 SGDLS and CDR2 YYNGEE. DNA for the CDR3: TGTGCCAGCAGCGCTGGGGACAGGGGCCACGAGCAGTACTTC. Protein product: CASSAGDRGHEQYF.

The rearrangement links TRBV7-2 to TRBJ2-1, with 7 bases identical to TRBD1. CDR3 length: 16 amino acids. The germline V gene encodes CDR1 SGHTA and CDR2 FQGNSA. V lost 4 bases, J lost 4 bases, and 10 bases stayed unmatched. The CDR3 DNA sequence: TGTGCCAGCAGCTCGAGTACGACAGGGAAGTACAATGAGCAGTTCTTC. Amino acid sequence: CASSSSTTGKYNEQFF. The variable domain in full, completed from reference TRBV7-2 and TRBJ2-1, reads GAGVSQSPSNKVTEKGKDVELRCDPISGHTALYWYRQSLGQGLEFLIYFQGNSAPDKSGLPSDRFSAERTGGSVSTLTIQRTQQEDSAVYLCASSSSTTGKYNEQFFGPGTRLTVL.